These 13 T cell receptor beta chains came from one sample sequenced in a study of OX40 agonist ivuxolimab in advanced cancers. Clones were read by immunoSEQ multiplex PCR, and TCRdb kept only the in-frame ones, dropping some. The sample consists of some 62,000 clones, 80% to 90% of them appearing once. This specimen consisted of CD4+ or CD8+ T cells sorted from blood, obtained in a trial of the OX40 agonist ivuxolimab. The source is an adult with an advanced solid tumor such as melanoma, head and neck, liver or kidney cancer.

The chain carries TRBV11-3 and TRBJ2-3; D is undetermined. CDR1 and CDR2 from the germline V gene are SGHNT and YENEEA. This CDR3 has 15 amino acids. The ends were cut back, 1 base at V and 1 base at J, with 9 bases in the middle. CDR3 sequence (DNA): TGTGCCAGCAGCTTAGGTCCCCACGGCACAGATACGCAGTATTTT. It specifies CASSLGPHGTDTQYF.

The count of this clone is one. This chain connects TRBV18 to TRBJ1-2; D is ambiguous. This CDR3 region has 15 residues. Between the trimmed V and J ends, which lost 0 bases and 6 bases, there was a span of 14 bases. Germline V lookup: CDR1 KGHSH, CDR2 LQKENI. The CDR3 loop reads CASSPPGGGINGYTF. The CDR3 DNA is TGTGCCAGCTCACCACCGGGTGGAGGGATTAATGGCTACACCTTC.

This chain joins TRBV9 and TRBJ1-1; unclear D gene. CDR1 and CDR2 (germline): SGDLS, YYNGEE. The CDR3 sequence is 13 residues long. Between the trimmed V and J ends, which lost 1 base and 1 base, there was a span of 5 bases. This CDR3 is CASSVIRNTEAFF. DNA of the CDR3: TGTGCCAGCAGCGTAATCAGGAACACTGAAGCTTTCTTT.

V usage is TRBV7-3 and J usage is TRBJ1-5; 7 bases agree with TRBD1. With 4 bases clipped from V and 1 base from J, the junction kept 1 base outside the gene matches. Germline V gene data show CDR1 as SGHTA and CDR2 as FQGTGA. The CDR3 consists of 14 residues. The CDR3 is CASSSTGSNQPQHF. The CDR3 DNA follows: TGTGCCAGCAGCTCGACAGGGAGCAATCAGCCCCAGCATTTT.

This sequence joins TRBV2 and TRBJ2-5; tentative D call: TRBD2 (6 bases). From germline, CDR1 is SNHLY and CDR2 FYNNEI. Trimming removed 9 bases from V and 5 bases from J, with 25 bases in between. The CDR3 contains 16 residues. CDR3 sequence reads: CARGSGIQAGRETQYF. Here the CDR3 DNA reads TGTGCCAGGGGATCAGGGATTCAAGCGGGTCGGGAGACCCAGTACTTC. Full variable domain (remainder filled in from reference TRBV2 and TRBJ2-5): EPEVTQTPSHQVTQMGQEVILRCVPISNHLYFYWYRQILGQKVEFLVSFYNNEISEKSEIFDDQFSVERPDGSNFTLKIRSTKLEDSAMYFCARGSGIQAGRETQYFGPGTRLLVL.

This chain joins TRBV4-3 and TRBJ1-4, with no clear D. Germline CDR1 and CDR2: LGHNA and YSLEER. The germline V and J ends were trimmed by 5 bases and 8 bases, with 18 bases remaining between them. The CDR3 is 15 residues long. In DNA form, the CDR3 reads TGCGCCAGCAGCGCTCGAGGGCGAGGAGAAGAAAAACTGTTTTTT. Amino acid sequence: CASSARGRGEEKLFF.

The gene calls are TRBV5-6 and TRBJ1-2; D remains unclear. Per germline, CDR1 SGHDT and CDR2 YYEEEE. Deletions cut 2 bases from V and 7 bases from J, with 9 bases between. The CDR3 has 12 residues. Here the CDR3 DNA reads TGTGCCAGCAGCTTACAGATTGGTGGCTACACCTTC. Protein product: CASSLQIGGYTF.

The rearrangement links TRBV19 to TRBJ1-5; 7 bases line up with TRBD1. The ends lost 1 base at V and 1 base at J; junction bases unmatched: 4. Germline CDR1 is LNHDA and CDR2 is SQIVND (reference sequence). The CDR3 loop spans 16 amino acids. CDR3 DNA sequence: TGTGCCAGTAGTATAGCCGTGACAGGGAGCAATCAGCCCCAGCATTTT. This codes for CASSIAVTGSNQPQHF.

The V call is TRBV5-1, the J call TRBJ2-1, with TRBD2 matching 8 bases. Trimming removed 1 base from V and 7 bases from J; junction bases left unmatched: 10. The CDR3 covers 16 residues. Germline CDR1 SGHRS, CDR2 YFSETQ. The CDR3 is CASSLPRAGVRNEQFF. CDR3 coding DNA: TGCGCCAGCAGCTTGCCTAGAGCGGGAGTGCGGAATGAGCAGTTCTTC. Full variable domain (rest looked up from reference TRBV5-1 and TRBJ2-1): KAGVTQTPRYLIKTRGQQVTLSCSPISGHRSVSWYQQTPGQGLQFLFEYFSETQRNKGNFPGRFSGRQFSNSRSEMNVSTLELGDSALYLCASSLPRAGVRNEQFFGPGTRLTVL.

The genes are TRBV4-1 and TRBJ2-7; 11 nucleotides match TRBD2. Trimming at V came to 2 bases and at J to 8 bases, leaving 8 bases not matched to a gene. The CDR3 covers 15 residues. CDR1 is MGHRA and CDR2 is YSYEKL in the germline V gene. The CDR3 region is CASSQILAGVSKQYF. CDR3 nucleotide sequence: TGCGCCAGCAGCCAAATACTAGCGGGAGTTTCCAAGCAGTACTTC.

V usage is TRBV5-8 and J usage is TRBJ2-6, with D unclear. Germline V gene data show CDR1 as SGHTS and CDR2 as YDEGEE. The V and J ends lost 1 base and 0 bases respectively, with 11 bases between them. The CDR3 extends over 17 amino acids. The DNA of the CDR3 is TGTGCCAGCAGCTTGATGGCCTGGAGCTCTGGGGCCAACGTCCTGACTTTC. Amino acids: CASSLMAWSSGANVLTF.

The chain has TRBV7-9 and TRBJ2-7; D not resolved. Germline-derived CDR1 and CDR2 are SEHNR and FQNEAQ (reference sequence). The CDR3 runs to 12 residues. Trimming removed 4 bases from V and 7 bases from J, with 11 bases in between. CDR3 DNA sequence: TGTGCCAGCAGCTCCTTCGGAGAGGAGCAGTACTTC. It is translated as CASSSFGEEQYF.

The gene calls are TRBV6-1 and TRBJ1-5; unclear D gene. Per the germline V gene, CDR1 is MNHNS and CDR2 is SASEGT. Trimming left V 0 bases short and J 4 bases short, with 7 bases between. This CDR3 is built from 14 residues. The CDR3 loop is CASSEAGRNQPQHF. CDR3 nucleotide sequence: TGTGCCAGCAGTGAAGCCGGGAGGAATCAGCCCCAGCATTTT.